Many counts were recorded for the clone carrying this T cell receptor beta chain. The antigen is not known. The library protocol tagged individual cDNA molecules with unique molecular identifiers. TCRdb passed the 5' RACE reads through MiXCR, listing each CDR3 protein once. This table has some 21,000 distinct CDR3 sequences, more than 4% appearing once. This CDR3 is built from 15 residues. Germline lookup yields CDR1 MNHEY and CDR2 SVGAGI. V was pared by 7 bases and J by 2 bases, with 18 bases between. These data are taken from a study of early T cells in non-severe SARS-CoV-2 infection. Turning to the study itself: Sequenced material consisted of bulk RNA (from unsorted whole blood), and chains were unpaired. General study findings and limits: Comparison of clonotypes with VDJdb favored anti-spike CD8 responses while missing private and CD4 specificities.

V is TRBV6-5 and J is TRBJ2-7; possible D gene TRBD1, 5 bases. The clonotype comes from an adult who was a healthcare worker with PCR-confirmed SARS-CoV-2 infection or an uninfected control (not recorded which). Input material: whole blood. CDR3 bases: TGTGCCAGCAAACGAGATTTCCTAGGGGCCTACGAGCAGTACTTC. It encodes CASKRDFLGAYEQYF.